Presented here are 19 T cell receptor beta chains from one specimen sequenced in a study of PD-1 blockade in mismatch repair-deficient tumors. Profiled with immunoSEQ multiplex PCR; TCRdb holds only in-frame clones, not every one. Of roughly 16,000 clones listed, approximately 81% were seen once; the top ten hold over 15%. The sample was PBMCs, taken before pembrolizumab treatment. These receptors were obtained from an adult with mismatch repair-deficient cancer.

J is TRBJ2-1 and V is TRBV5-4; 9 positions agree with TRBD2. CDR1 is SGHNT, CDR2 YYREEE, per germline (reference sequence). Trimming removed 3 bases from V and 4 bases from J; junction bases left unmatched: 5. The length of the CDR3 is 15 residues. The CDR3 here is CASSSRLAEYNEQFF. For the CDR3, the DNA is TGTGCCAGCAGCTCGAGACTAGCGGAATACAATGAGCAGTTCTTC. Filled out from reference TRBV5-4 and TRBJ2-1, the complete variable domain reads ETGVTQSPTHLIKTRGQQVTLRCSSQSGHNTVSWYQQALGQGPQFIFQYYREEENGRGNFPPRFSGLQFPNYSSELNVNALELDDSALYLCASSSRLAEYNEQFFGPGTRLTVL.

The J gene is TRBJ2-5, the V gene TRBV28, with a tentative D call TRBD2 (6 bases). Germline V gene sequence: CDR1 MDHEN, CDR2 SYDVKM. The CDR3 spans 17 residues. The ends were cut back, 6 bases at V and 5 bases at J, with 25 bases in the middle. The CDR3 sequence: CASSTSRRGAHEETQYF. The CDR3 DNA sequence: TGTGCCAGCAGCACATCTCGGAGGGGTGCACATGAGGAGACCCAGTACTTC.

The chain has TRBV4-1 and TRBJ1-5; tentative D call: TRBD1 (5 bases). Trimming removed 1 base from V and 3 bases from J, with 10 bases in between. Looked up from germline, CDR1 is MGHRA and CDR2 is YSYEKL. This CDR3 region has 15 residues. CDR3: CASSQVEGTNQPQHF. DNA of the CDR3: TGCGCCAGCAGCCAAGTGGAAGGGACCAATCAGCCCCAGCATTTT.

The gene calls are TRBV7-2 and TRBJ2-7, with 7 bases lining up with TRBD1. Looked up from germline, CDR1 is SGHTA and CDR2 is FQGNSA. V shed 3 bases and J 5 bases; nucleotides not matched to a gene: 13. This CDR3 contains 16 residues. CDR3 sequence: CASSFPTGVVIHEQYF. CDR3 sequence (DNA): TGTGCCAGCAGCTTCCCAACAGGGGTAGTAATCCACGAGCAGTACTTC.

CDR3 region: CASSHTVQGSEQYF. As DNA, the CDR3 is TGCGCCAGCAGCCACACCGTACAGGGGAGCGAGCAGTACTTC. This chain joins TRBV5-1 and TRBJ2-7; 7 bases are a match to TRBD1. The length of the CDR3 is 14 residues. J lost 6 bases, V lost 4 bases, and 10 bases had no gene match. Germline values: CDR1 SGHRS, CDR2 YFSETQ.

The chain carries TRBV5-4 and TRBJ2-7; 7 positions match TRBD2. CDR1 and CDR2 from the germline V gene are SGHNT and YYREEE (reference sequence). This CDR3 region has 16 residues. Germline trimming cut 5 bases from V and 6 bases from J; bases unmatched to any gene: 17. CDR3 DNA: TGTGCCAGCAGACGGGACTACCAACACCCAGTCTCCGAGCAGTACTTC. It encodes CASRRDYQHPVSEQYF. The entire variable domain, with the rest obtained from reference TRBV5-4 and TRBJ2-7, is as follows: ETGVTQSPTHLIKTRGQQVTLRCSSQSGHNTVSWYQQALGQGPQFIFQYYREEENGRGNFPPRFSGLQFPNYSSELNVNALELDDSALYLCASRRDYQHPVSEQYFGPGTRLTVT.

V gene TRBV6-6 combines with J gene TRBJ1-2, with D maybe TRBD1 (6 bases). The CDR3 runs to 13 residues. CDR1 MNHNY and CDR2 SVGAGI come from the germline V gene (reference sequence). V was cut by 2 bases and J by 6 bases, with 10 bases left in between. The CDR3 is CASSYGRGNGYTF. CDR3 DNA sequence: TGTGCCAGCAGTTACGGCAGGGGAAATGGCTACACCTTC.

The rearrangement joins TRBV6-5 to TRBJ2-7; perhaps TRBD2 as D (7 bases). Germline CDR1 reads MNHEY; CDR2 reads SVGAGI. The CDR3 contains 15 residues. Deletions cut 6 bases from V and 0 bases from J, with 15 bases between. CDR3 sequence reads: CASRLLGGASYEQYF. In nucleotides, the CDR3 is TGTGCCAGCAGATTACTTGGGGGGGCCTCCTACGAGCAGTACTTC.

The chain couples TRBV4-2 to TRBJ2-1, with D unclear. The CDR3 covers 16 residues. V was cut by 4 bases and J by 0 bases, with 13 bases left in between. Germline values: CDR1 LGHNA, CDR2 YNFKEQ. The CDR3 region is CASSPLWPPSYNEQFF. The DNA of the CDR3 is TGTGCCAGCAGCCCCCTTTGGCCTCCCTCCTACAATGAGCAGTTCTTC.

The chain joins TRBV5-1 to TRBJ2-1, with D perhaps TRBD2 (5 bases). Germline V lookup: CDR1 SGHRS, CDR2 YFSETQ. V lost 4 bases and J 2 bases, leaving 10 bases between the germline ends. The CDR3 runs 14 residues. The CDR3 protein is CASSIGLTYNEQFF. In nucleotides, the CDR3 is TGCGCCAGCAGCATAGGACTTACCTACAATGAGCAGTTCTTC.

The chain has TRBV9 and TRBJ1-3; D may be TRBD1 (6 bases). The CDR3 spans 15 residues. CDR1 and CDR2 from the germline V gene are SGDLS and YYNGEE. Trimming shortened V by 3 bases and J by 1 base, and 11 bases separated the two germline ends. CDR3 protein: CASSGTDPSGNTIYF. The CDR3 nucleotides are TGTGCCAGCAGCGGGACAGACCCTTCTGGAAACACCATATATTTT. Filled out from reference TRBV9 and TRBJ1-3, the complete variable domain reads DSGVTQTPKHLITATGQRVTLRCSPRSGDLSVYWYQQSLDQGLQFLIQYYNGEERAKGNILERFSAQQFPDLHSELNLSSLELGDSALYFCASSGTDPSGNTIYFGEGSWLTVV.

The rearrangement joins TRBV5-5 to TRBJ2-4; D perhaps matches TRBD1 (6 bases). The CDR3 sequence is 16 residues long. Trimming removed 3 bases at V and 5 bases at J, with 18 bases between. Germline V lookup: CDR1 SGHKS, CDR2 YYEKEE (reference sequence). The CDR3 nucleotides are TGTGCCAGCAGCTCGCGAAACACAGGGTCGGAAAACATTCAGTACTTC. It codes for CASSSRNTGSENIQYF.

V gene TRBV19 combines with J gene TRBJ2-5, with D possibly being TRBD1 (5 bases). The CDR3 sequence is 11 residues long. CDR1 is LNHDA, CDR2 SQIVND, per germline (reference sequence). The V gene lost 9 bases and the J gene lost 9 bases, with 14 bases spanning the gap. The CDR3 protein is CASSPAQAQYF. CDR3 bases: TGTGCCAGCAGTCCCGCACAGGCCCAGTACTTC.

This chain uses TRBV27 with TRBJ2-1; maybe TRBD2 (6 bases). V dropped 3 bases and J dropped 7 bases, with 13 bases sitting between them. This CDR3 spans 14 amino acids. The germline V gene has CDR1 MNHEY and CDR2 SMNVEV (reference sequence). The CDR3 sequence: CASSLVGRGNEQFF. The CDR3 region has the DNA TGTGCCAGCAGTTTGGTCGGGAGAGGGAATGAGCAGTTCTTC.

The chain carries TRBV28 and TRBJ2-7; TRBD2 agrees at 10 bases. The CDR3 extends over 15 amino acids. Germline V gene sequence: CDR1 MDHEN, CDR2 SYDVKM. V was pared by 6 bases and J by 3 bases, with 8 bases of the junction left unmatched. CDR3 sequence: CASSSLAGVFYEQYF. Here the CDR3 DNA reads TGTGCCAGCAGCTCGCTAGCGGGAGTCTTCTACGAGCAGTACTTC. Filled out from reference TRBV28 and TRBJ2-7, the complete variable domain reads DVKVTQSSRYLVKRTGEKVFLECVQDMDHENMFWYRQDPGLGLRLIYFSYDVKMKEKGDIPEGYSVSREKKERFSLILESASTNQTSMYLCASSSLAGVFYEQYFGPGTRLTVT.

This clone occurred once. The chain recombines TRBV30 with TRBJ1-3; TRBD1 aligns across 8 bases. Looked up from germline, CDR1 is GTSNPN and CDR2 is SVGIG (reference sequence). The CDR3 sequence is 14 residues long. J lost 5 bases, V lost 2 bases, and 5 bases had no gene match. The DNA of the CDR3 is TGTGCCTGGAGTATTCAGGGGGCAAGAAACACCATATATTTT. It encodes CAWSIQGARNTIYF.

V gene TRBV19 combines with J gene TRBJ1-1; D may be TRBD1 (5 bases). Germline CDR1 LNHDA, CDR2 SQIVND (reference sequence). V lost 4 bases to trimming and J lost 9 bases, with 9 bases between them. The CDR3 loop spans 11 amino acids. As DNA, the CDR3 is TGTGCCAGTAGTAAGAAGGGGCAAGCTTTCTTT. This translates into CASSKKGQAFF.

The CDR3 region is CASNSFPPSGSTDTQYF. DNA of the CDR3: TGCGCCAGCAACTCCTTCCCCCCTAGCGGGAGCACAGATACGCAGTATTTT. The V gene is TRBV5-1, the J gene TRBJ2-3; 8 bases agree with TRBD2. The CDR3 has 17 residues. With 6 bases clipped from V and 0 bases from J, the junction kept 12 bases outside the gene matches. CDR1 is SGHRS, CDR2 YFSETQ, per germline. Full variable domain (remainder filled in from reference TRBV5-1 and TRBJ2-3): KAGVTQTPRYLIKTRGQQVTLSCSPISGHRSVSWYQQTPGQGLQFLFEYFSETQRNKGNFPGRFSGRQFSNSRSEMNVSTLELGDSALYLCASNSFPPSGSTDTQYFGPGTRLTVL.

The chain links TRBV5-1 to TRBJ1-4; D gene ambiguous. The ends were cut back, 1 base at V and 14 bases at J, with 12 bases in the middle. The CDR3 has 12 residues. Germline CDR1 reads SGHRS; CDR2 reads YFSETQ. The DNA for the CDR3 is TGCGCCAGCAGCTTGTTAGCCGGGGATCTGTTTTTT. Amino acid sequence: CASSLLAGDLFF.